This TCR beta chain was captured in a study of regulatory T cells in long-lasting Graves disease. Regarding the study as a whole: For persistent Graves' patients, TCR diversity was lower than for newly diagnosed ones.

Investigators prepared the TCR beta libraries by applying iRepertoire HTBI primers and Arm-PCR of CDR3 regions. Each CDR3 protein is one row after TCRdb ran MiXCR on the multiplex PCR reads. The table records 320,000 or so distinct CDR3 sequences, 15% to 20% of them present only once. The length of the CDR3 is 17 residues. The germline V gene has CDR1 MDHEN and CDR2 SYDVKM. V was pared by 4 bases and J by 9 bases, with 17 bases of the junction left unmatched. This clonotype was counted many times. Its antigen is unknown. The time point was: newly diagnosed GD, antithyroid drugs for less than 3 months. With RNA extracted from PBMCs as input, the TCR library was made.

The input for sequencing was peripheral blood mononuclear cells (PBMCs), taken at new diagnosis, from a patient treated with antithyroid drugs. This TCR was recovered from a female donor with Graves disease. The chain employs TRBV28 and TRBJ2-1; 8 bases match TRBD2. CDR3 residues: CASSSPPGGGKEGEQFF. The CDR3 DNA reads as TGTGCCAGCAGTTCCCCCCCGGGAGGGGGTAAAGAGGGTGAGCAGTTCTTC.